The 19 T cell receptor beta chains below all came from one sample that was sequenced in a study of blood T cell repertoires in COVID-19. Produced via immunoSEQ multiplex PCR; TCRdb's table is partial and in-frame only. Of approximately 220,000 clones listed, about 83% are singletons. Source material: peripheral blood. These receptors all stem from a middle-aged woman with active or convalescent COVID-19.

The rearrangement links TRBV30 to TRBJ1-5; D is undetermined. CDR3 length: 13 amino acids. V was pared by 1 base and J by 0 bases, with 4 bases between. Germline V CDR1 and CDR2: GTSNPN, SVGIG (reference sequence). DNA of the CDR3: TGTGCCTGGAGTGCCCTTAGCAATCAGCCCCAGCATTTT. Protein: CAWSALSNQPQHF.

The J gene is TRBJ1-4, the V gene TRBV5-1, with TRBD1 as a possible D gene (6 bases). The V gene lost 3 bases and the J gene lost 4 bases, with 10 bases spanning the gap. The germline V gene has CDR1 SGHRS and CDR2 YFSETQ. The CDR3 covers 14 residues. CDR3 sequence: CASSSGHGNEKLFF. The CDR3 DNA follows: TGCGCCAGCAGCTCGGGACACGGTAATGAAAAACTGTTTTTT.

This clone was counted once. The chain uses TRBV5-1 and TRBJ1-6; no clear D gene. Trimming pared 4 bases from V and 10 bases from J, leaving 12 bases between. CDR1 is SGHRS, CDR2 YFSETQ, per germline. CDR3 length: 13 residues. Here the CDR3 reads CASSLSGVSPLHF. The DNA for the CDR3 is TGCGCCAGCAGCCTGAGTGGTGTCTCACCCCTCCACTTT.

V gene TRBV24-1 combines with J gene TRBJ2-1; D may be TRBD2 (7 bases). Trimming removed 3 bases at V and 3 bases at J, with 20 bases between. The CDR3 sequence is 18 residues long. CDR1 KGHDR and CDR2 SFDVKD come from the germline V gene. CDR3 sequence: CATSDGAFGGQIYNEQFF. The CDR3 DNA sequence: TGTGCCACCAGTGATGGGGCTTTCGGGGGGCAAATCTACAATGAGCAGTTCTTC.

This chain joins TRBV7-9 and TRBJ1-1, with D tentatively TRBD1 (5 bases). Germline V gives CDR1 SEHNR, CDR2 FQNEAQ (reference sequence). V was trimmed by 10 bases and J by 6 bases, leaving 12 bases between them. There are 11 residues in the CDR3. The CDR3 nucleotides are TGTGCCACCTCAGGGCGCGCTGAAGCTTTCTTT. As protein: CATSGRAEAFF. Full variable domain (remainder filled in from reference TRBV7-9 and TRBJ1-1): DTGVSQNPRHKITKRGQNVTFRCDPISEHNRLYWYRQTLGQGPEFLTYFQNEAQLEKSRLLSDRFSAERPKGSFSTLEIQRTEQGDSAMYLCATSGRAEAFFGQGTRLTVV.

V and J are TRBV18 and TRBJ1-1; D might be TRBD1 (6 bases). The CDR3 is 14 residues long. Germline CDR1 is KGHSH and CDR2 is LQKENI. The V gene lost 4 bases and the J gene lost 1 base, with 10 bases spanning the gap. The CDR3 nucleotides are TGTGCCAGCTCACTCAGGGGTCCGAACACTGAAGCTTTCTTT. The encoded protein is CASSLRGPNTEAFF.

In DNA form, the CDR3 reads TGTGCCAGCAGCTTTCCAGTCAATCAGCCCCAGCATTTT. Its protein is CASSFPVNQPQHF. This chain links TRBV5-6 with TRBJ1-5; unclear D gene. This CDR3 has 13 residues. Germline loops: CDR1 SGHDT, CDR2 YYEEEE. The germline V and J ends were trimmed by 2 bases and 3 bases, with 6 bases remaining between them. Drawing the rest from reference TRBV5-6 and TRBJ1-5, the complete variable domain is DAGVTQSPTHLIKTRGQQVTLRCSPKSGHDTVSWYQQALGQGPQFIFQYYEEEERQRGNFPDRFSGHQFPNYSSELNVNALLLGDSALYLCASSFPVNQPQHFGDGTRLSIL.

This clone came up once. The chain couples TRBV5-5 to TRBJ2-5, with D maybe TRBD1 (5 bases). The germline V and J ends were trimmed by 1 base and 2 bases, with 12 bases remaining between them. The CDR3 sequence is 15 residues long. Germline V gene lookup returns CDR1 SGHKS and CDR2 YYEKEE (reference sequence). In DNA form, the CDR3 reads TGTGCCAGCAGCTTGCAGGGTGGGATTCAAGAGACCCAGTACTTC. This encodes CASSLQGGIQETQYF.

The chain is built from TRBV12-3 or TRBV12-4 and TRBJ1-1, with unresolved D. The length of the CDR3 is 13 residues. Trimming pared 6 bases from V and 4 bases from J, leaving 12 bases between. The CDR3 DNA follows: TGTGCCAGCAGCCAGATACAGAGCACTGAAGCTTTCTTT. Protein sequence: CASSQIQSTEAFF.

V usage is TRBV2 and J usage is TRBJ2-7; a possible D gene is TRBD1 (6 bases). Germline CDR1 reads SNHLY; CDR2 reads FYNNEI. V was clipped by 5 bases and J by 2 bases, with 16 bases between them. The CDR3 has 15 amino acids. The DNA of the CDR3 is TGTGCCAGCAGTCTAAAACAGGGTGGGACCTACGAGCAGTACTTC. Its protein is CASSLKQGGTYEQYF.

This chain links TRBV3-1 (or the pseudogene TRBV3-2) with TRBJ2-7; no clear D gene. V gave up 4 bases and J gave up 0 bases, with 7 bases separating them. The CDR3 is 13 amino acids. CDR1 and CDR2 (germline): LGHDT, YNNKEL (reference sequence). Here the CDR3 DNA reads TGTGCCAGCAGCCCACGGAGCTCCTACGAGCAGTACTTC. Translation gives CASSPRSSYEQYF.

The rearrangement links TRBV18 to TRBJ1-4; D is undetermined. There are 15 residues in the CDR3. CDR1 is KGHSH, CDR2 LQKENI, per germline. Trimming stripped 2 bases from V and 5 bases from J, with 12 bases between. CDR3 in amino acids: CASSPMSAGNEKLFF. The CDR3 DNA reads as TGTGCCAGCTCACCAATGTCGGCCGGGAATGAAAAACTGTTTTTT.

This clone came up a few times. The genes are TRBV28 and TRBJ1-3, with D possibly being TRBD1 (6 bases). The CDR3 is 15 amino acids. With 5 bases removed from V and 0 bases from J, the gap between germline ends came to 11 bases. Germline assignment: CDR1 MDHEN and CDR2 SYDVKM. In nucleotides, the CDR3 is TGTGCCAGCAGTCCGTGGGGGCGCTCTGGAAACACCATATATTTT. Its translation is CASSPWGRSGNTIYF. The whole variable domain, remainder taken from reference TRBV28 and TRBJ1-3, is DVKVTQSSRYLVKRTGEKVFLECVQDMDHENMFWYRQDPGLGLRLIYFSYDVKMKEKGDIPEGYSVSREKKERFSLILESASTNQTSMYLCASSPWGRSGNTIYFGEGSWLTVV.

This clone came up a few times. The gene calls are TRBV12-3 or TRBV12-4 and TRBJ1-1; D is uncertain. The CDR3 spans 10 residues. Trimming removed 8 bases from V and 2 bases from J, with 3 bases in between. CDR3 in amino acids: CASVNTEAFF. DNA of the CDR3: TGTGCCAGCGTAAACACTGAAGCTTTCTTT.

The J gene is TRBJ1-4, the V gene TRBV19; D is unresolved. Trimming shortened V by 7 bases and J by 4 bases, and 19 bases separated the two germline ends. The CDR3 loop spans 16 amino acids. The germline V gene has CDR1 LNHDA and CDR2 SQIVND (reference sequence). In DNA, the CDR3 is TGTGCCAGTACCACGCGTAACCGGGGAAATAATGAAAAACTGTTTTTT. Translation: CASTTRNRGNNEKLFF.

This chain connects TRBV11-2 to TRBJ1-6; D remains unclear. The germline gives CDR1 SGHAT, CDR2 FQNNGV. The CDR3 is made up of 11 amino acids. V dropped 5 bases and J dropped 14 bases, with 10 bases sitting between them. The CDR3 here is CASSNSFTLHF. CDR3 in DNA: TGTGCCAGCAGCAACAGCTTTACCCTCCACTTT. The full variable domain, with the rest looked up from reference TRBV11-2 and TRBJ1-6, is EAGVAQSPRYKIIEKRQSVAFWCNPISGHATLYWYQQILGQGPKLLIQFQNNGVVDDSQLPKDRFSAERLKGVDSTLKIQPAKLEDSAVYLCASSNSFTLHFGNGTRLTVT.

The chain links TRBV6-5 to TRBJ1-4; 7 positions agree with TRBD1. Unmatched junction bases numbered 6, after V lost 3 bases and J lost 5 bases. Germline CDR1 reads MNHEY; CDR2 reads SVGAGI. This CDR3 region has 15 residues. As DNA, the CDR3 is TGTGCCAGCAGTTATAGGGGACAGCGCAATGAAAAACTGTTTTTT. The encoded protein is CASSYRGQRNEKLFF.

V is TRBV3-1 (or the pseudogene TRBV3-2) and J is TRBJ2-3; 10 bases agree with TRBD2. Looked up from germline, CDR1 is LGHDT and CDR2 is YNNKEL (reference sequence). V dropped 4 bases and J dropped 9; count of bases not matched to a gene: 10. This CDR3 has 15 residues. CDR3 in DNA: TGTGCCAGCAGCCCCCGAGCGGGGGGGGGACAGACGCAGTATTTT. It translates to CASSPRAGGGQTQYF.

The chain is built from TRBV30 and TRBJ2-5; possible D gene TRBD2, 6 bases. From germline, CDR1 is GTSNPN and CDR2 SVGIG (reference sequence). This CDR3 spans 13 amino acids. V was cut by 0 bases and J by 2 bases, with 7 bases left in between. The CDR3 nucleotides read TGTGCCTGGAGTGTGGGGGGTCAAGAGACCCAGTACTTC. This encodes CAWSVGGQETQYF.